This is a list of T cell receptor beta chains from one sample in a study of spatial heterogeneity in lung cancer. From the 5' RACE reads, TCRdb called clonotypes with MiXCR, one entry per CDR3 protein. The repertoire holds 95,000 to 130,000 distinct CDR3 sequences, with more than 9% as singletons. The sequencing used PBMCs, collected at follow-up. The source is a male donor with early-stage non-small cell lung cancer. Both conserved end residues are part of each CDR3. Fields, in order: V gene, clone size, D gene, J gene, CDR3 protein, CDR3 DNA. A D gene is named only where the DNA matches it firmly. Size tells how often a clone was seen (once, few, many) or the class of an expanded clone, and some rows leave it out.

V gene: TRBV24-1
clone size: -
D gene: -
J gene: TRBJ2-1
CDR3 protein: CATSDSGWTEQFF
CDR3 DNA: TGTGCCACCAGTGATTCAGGTTGGACAGAGCAGTTCTTC

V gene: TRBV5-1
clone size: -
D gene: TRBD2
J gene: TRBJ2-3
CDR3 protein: CASSSGGDTQYF
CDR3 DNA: TGCGCCAGCAGCAGCGGGGGAGATACGCAGTATTTT

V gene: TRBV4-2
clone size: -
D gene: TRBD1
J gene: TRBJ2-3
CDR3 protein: CASSQGVGQGATDTQYF
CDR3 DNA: TGTGCCAGCAGCCAAGGAGTGGGACAGGGGGCTACAGATACGCAGTATTTT

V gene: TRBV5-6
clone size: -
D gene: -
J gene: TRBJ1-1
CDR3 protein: CASSLGGDTEAFF
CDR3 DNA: TGTGCCAGCAGCTTAGGCGGTGACACTGAAGCTTTCTTT

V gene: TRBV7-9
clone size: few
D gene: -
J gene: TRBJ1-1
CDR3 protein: CASRRTGTEAFF
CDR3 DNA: TGTGCCAGCCGGAGGACGGGCACTGAAGCTTTCTTT

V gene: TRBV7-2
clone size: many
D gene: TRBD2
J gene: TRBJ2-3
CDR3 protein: CASSSRTSGGTADTQYF
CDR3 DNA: TGTGCCAGCAGCTCAAGGACTAGCGGGGGGACGGCAGATACGCAGTATTTT

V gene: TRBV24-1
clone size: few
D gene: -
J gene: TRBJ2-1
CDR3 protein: CATSALGGRDNEQFF
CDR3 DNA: TGTGCCACCAGTGCCCTGGGTGGCCGGGACAATGAGCAGTTCTTC

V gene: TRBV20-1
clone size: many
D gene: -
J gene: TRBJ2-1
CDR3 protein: CSAREERLYSNEQFF
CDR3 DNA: TGCAGTGCTAGAGAGGAGAGGCTGTATTCAAATGAGCAGTTCTTC

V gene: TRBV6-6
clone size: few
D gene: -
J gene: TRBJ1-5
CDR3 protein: CASSWTEWSNQPQHF
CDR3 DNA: TGTGCCAGCAGTTGGACCGAGTGGAGCAATCAGCCCCAGCATTTT

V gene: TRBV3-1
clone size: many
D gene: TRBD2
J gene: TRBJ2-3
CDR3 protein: CASSTSGGITDTQYF
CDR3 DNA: TGTGCCAGCAGCACTAGCGGGGGGATCACAGATACGCAGTATTTT

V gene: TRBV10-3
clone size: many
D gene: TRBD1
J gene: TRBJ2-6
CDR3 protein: CAISEGGQYTGANVLTF
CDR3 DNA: TGTGCCATCAGTGAGGGGGGACAGTATACTGGGGCCAACGTCCTGACTTTC

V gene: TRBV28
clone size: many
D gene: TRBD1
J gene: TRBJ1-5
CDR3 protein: CASSLAQGAGNQPQHF
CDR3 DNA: TGTGCCAGCAGTTTGGCACAGGGGGCTGGCAATCAGCCCCAGCATTTT

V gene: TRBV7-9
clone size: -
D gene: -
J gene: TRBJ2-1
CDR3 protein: CASSLARSNEQFF
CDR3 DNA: TGTGCCAGCAGCTTAGCGCGGAGCAATGAGCAGTTCTTC

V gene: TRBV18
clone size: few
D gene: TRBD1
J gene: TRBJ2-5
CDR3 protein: CASSMGQRQETQYF
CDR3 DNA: TGTGCCAGCTCGATGGGACAGAGGCAAGAGACCCAGTACTTC

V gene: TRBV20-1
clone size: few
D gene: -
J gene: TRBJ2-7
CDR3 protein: CSARDLYGTNPYEQYF
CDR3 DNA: TGCAGTGCTAGAGATCTCTATGGGACAAACCCCTACGAGCAGTACTTC

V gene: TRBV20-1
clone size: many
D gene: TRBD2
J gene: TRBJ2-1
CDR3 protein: CSAEDSGGANNEQFF
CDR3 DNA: TGCAGTGCTGAGGATAGCGGGGGGGCCAATAATGAGCAGTTCTTC

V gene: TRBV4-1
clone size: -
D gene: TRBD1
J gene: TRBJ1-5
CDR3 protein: CASSQDLGRGRNQPQHF
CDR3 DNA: TGCGCCAGCAGCCAAGATTTGGGCAGGGGGCGCAATCAGCCCCAGCATTTT

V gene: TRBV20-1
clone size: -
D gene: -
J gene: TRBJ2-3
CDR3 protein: CSGSTDTQYF
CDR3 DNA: TGCAGTGGATCCACAGATACGCAGTATTTT

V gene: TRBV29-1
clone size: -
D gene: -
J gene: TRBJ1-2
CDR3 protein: CSVDLLVTGYTF
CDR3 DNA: TGCAGCGTTGATTTGCTGGTCACTGGCTACACCTTC

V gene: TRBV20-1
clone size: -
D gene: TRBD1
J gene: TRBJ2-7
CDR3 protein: CSADRGGYEQYF
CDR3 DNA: TGCAGTGCTGACAGGGGCGGCTACGAGCAGTACTTC

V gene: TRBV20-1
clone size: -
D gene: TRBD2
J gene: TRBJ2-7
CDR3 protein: CSASPSGGETYEQYF
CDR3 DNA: TGCAGTGCTAGTCCTAGCGGGGGGGAAACCTACGAGCAGTACTTC

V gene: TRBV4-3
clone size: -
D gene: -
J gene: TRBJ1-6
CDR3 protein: CASSQESGRGPYNSPLHF
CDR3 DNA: TGCGCCAGCAGCCAAGAATCTGGCCGGGGGCCGTATAATTCACCCCTCCACTTT

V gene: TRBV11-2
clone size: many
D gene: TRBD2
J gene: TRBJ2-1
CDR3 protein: CASSPRLAGGRNEQFF
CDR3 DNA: TGTGCCAGCAGCCCAAGACTAGCGGGGGGGCGTAATGAGCAGTTCTTC

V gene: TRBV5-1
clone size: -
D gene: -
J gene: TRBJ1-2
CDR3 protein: CASSLGGDYGYTF
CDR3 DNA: TGCGCCAGCAGTCTGGGAGGCGACTATGGCTACACCTTC

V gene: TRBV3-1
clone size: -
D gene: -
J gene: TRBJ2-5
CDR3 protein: CASSQAASETQYF
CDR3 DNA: TGTGCCAGCAGCCAAGCTGCGTCGGAGACCCAGTACTTC

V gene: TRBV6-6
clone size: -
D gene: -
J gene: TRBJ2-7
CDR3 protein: CASSQGPPEGAYEQYF
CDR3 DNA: TGTGCCAGCAGCCAAGGACCCCCCGAAGGGGCCTACGAGCAGTACTTC

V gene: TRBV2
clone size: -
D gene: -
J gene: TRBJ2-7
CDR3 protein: CASSSDRVGREDEQYF
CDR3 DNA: TGTGCCAGCAGCTCCGACAGGGTCGGGAGAGAAGACGAGCAGTACTTC

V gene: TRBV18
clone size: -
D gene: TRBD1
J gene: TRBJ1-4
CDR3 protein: CASSRRDSANVEEKLFF
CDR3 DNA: TGTGCCAGCTCACGACGGGACAGCGCAAACGTAGAGGAAAAACTGTTTTTT

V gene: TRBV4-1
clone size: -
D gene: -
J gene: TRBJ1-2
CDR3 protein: CASSQVGATGYTF
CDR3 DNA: TGCGCCAGCAGCCAAGTCGGGGCAACTGGCTACACCTTC

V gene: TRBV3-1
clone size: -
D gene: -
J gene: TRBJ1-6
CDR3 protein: CASSPPLHNSPLHF
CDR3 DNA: TGTGCCAGCAGCCCCCCTCTCCATAATTCACCCCTCCACTTT

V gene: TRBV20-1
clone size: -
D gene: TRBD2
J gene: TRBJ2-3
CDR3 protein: CSARVSTSGGADTQYF
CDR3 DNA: TGCAGTGCTAGAGTGTCGACTAGCGGGGGGGCAGATACGCAGTATTTT

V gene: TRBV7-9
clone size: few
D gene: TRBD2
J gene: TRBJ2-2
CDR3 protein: CASSRAGQNTGELFF
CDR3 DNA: TGTGCCAGCAGCCGAGCGGGGCAGAACACCGGGGAGCTGTTTTTT

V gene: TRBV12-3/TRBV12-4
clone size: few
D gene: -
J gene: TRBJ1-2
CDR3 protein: CASSLRTVDYGYTF
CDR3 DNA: TGTGCCAGCAGTTTAAGGACAGTAGACTATGGCTACACCTTC

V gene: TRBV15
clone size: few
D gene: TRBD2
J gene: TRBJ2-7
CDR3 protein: CATSRPAEGLAYEQYF
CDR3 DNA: TGTGCCACCAGCAGACCCGCAGAGGGACTAGCCTACGAGCAGTACTTC

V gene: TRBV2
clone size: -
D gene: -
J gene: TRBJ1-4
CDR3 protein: CASKALRTTTNEKLFF
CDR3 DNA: TGTGCCAGCAAAGCCTTACGGACAACAACTAATGAAAAACTGTTTTTT

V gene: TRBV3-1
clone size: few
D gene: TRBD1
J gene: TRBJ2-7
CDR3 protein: CASSQDRGQGREQYF
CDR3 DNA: TGTGCCAGCAGCCAAGATCGGGGACAGGGGCGCGAGCAGTACTTC

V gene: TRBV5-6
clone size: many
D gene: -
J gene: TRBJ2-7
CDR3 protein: CASSPMGPSYEQYF
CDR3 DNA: TGTGCCAGCAGCCCGATGGGACCCTCCTACGAGCAGTACTTC

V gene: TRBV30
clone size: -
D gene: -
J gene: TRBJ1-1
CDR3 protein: CAWSVQGTVNTEAFF
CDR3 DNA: TGTGCCTGGAGTGTACAGGGAACCGTGAACACTGAAGCTTTCTTT

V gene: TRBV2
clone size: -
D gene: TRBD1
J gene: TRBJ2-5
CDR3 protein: CASTPEGQGGETQYF
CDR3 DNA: TGTGCCAGCACCCCAGAGGGACAGGGAGGAGAGACCCAGTACTTC

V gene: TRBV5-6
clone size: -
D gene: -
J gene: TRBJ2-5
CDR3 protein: CASSLLRGQETQYF
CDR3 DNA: TGTGCCAGCAGCTTGCTTCGCGGTCAAGAGACCCAGTACTTC